What follows are 3 T cell receptor beta chains derived from one specimen sequenced in a study of Ad26.COV2.S vaccination and SARS-CoV-2 variants. The sample's treatment: about 20 received Ad26.COV2.S at low or high dose, single or two shots; 5 received placebo; per-sample allocation not given. Collection of the samples took place on day 63 after the first injection of vaccine or placebo. Using immunoSEQ multiplex PCR, the repertoire was profiled, and TCRdb retains in-frame clones only, with some absent. The sample holds around 350,000 clones, 80% to 90% seen once. The sample in question was peripheral blood, obtained in a trial of Ad26.COV2.S vaccine versus placebo. The receptors originated from a person between 18 and 60 years old who received the Ad26.COV2.S COVID-19 vaccine or a placebo.

This rearrangement joins TRBV18 to TRBJ1-5, with a tentative D call TRBD1 (5 bases). V lost 6 bases and J 9 bases, leaving 15 bases between the germline ends. CDR1 and CDR2 (germline): KGHSH, LQKENI. The CDR3 runs to 13 residues. The CDR3 nucleotides are TGTGCCAGCTCCGGGGACGGAGGAAGGCCCCAGCATTTT. Residues: CASSGDGGRPQHF.

This chain uses TRBV6-5 with TRBJ2-7, with 8 bases fitting TRBD2. The CDR3 loop spans 15 amino acids. Germline-derived CDR1 and CDR2 are MNHEY and SVGAGI. V lost 6 bases to trimming and J lost 6 bases; unmatched junction nucleotides: 13. This CDR3 is CASRSGVAGLLEQYF. DNA for the CDR3: TGTGCCAGCAGGAGTGGAGTAGCGGGACTCCTCGAGCAGTACTTC.

The V call is TRBV7-8, the J call TRBJ2-5, with D tentatively TRBD1 or TRBD2 (6 bases each). V lost 3 bases and J lost 5, with 19 bases in between. The CDR3 totals 16 residues. The germline CDR1 and CDR2 sequences are SGHVS and FQNEAQ. The chain's CDR3 is CASSFSLGGLMETQYF. The CDR3 bases are TGTGCCAGCAGCTTTAGCCTGGGGGGCCTGATGGAGACCCAGTACTTC.